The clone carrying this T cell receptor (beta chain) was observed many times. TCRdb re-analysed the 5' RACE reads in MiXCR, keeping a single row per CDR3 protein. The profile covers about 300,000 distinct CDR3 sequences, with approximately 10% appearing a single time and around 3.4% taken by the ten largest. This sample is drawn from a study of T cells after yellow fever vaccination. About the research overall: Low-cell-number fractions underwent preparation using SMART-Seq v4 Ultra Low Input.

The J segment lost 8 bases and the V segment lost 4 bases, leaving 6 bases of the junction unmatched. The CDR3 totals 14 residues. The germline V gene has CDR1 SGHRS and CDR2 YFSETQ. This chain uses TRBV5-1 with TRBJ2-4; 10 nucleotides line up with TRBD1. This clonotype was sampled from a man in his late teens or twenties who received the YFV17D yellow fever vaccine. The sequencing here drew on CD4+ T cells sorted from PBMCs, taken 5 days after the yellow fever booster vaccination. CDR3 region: CASSPGTGADIQYF. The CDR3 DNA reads TGCGCCAGCAGCCCCGGGACAGGGGCGGACATTCAGTACTTC.